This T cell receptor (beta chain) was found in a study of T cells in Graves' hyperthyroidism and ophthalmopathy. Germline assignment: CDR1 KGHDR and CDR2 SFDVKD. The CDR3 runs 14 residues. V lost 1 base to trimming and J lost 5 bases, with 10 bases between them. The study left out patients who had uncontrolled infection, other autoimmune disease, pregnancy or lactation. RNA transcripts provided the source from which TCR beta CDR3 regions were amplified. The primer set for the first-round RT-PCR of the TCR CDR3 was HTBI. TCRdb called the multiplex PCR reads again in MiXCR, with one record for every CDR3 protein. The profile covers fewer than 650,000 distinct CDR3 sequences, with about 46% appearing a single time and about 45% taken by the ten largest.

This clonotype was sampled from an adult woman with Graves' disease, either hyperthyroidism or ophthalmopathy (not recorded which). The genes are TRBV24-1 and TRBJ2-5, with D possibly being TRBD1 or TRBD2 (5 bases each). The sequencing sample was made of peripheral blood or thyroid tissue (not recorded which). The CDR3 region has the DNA TGTGCCACCAGTGATTTCACGGGGCGGGAGACCCAGTACTTC. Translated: CATSDFTGRETQYF.